This T cell receptor (beta chain) was documented in a study of regulatory T cells in long-lasting Graves disease. Study results and caveats: Public clonotype sharing was higher in persistent than newly diagnosed patients. Thyroid tissue went unexamined; only peripheral blood was analyzed.

Time point noted: persistent/refractory GD, antithyroid drugs over 5 years with positive TRAb. Making the TCR library involved RNA that had been extracted from PBMCs. In its sample, this clonotype was seen many times. Its antigen is unknown. Germline-derived CDR1 and CDR2 are MDHEN and SYDVKM. V was pared by 4 bases and J by 4 bases, with 9 bases of the junction left unmatched. CDR3 length: 15 amino acids. Arm-PCR of CDR3 regions and iRepertoire HTBI primers were the basis on which TCR beta libraries were built. From the multiplex PCR reads, TCRdb called clonotypes with MiXCR, one entry per CDR3 protein. The sample records more than 650,000 distinct CDR3 sequences, around 32% being singletons.

V and J are TRBV28 and TRBJ1-2, with 7 bases that match TRBD1. The receptor was derived from a female donor with Graves disease. Sequences were derived from peripheral blood mononuclear cells (PBMCs), sampled when the disease was refractory, from a patient treated with antithyroid drugs. The CDR3 is CASSSSRDSTYGYTF. The CDR3 region has the DNA TGTGCCAGCAGTTCGAGCCGGGACAGTACCTATGGCTACACCTTC.